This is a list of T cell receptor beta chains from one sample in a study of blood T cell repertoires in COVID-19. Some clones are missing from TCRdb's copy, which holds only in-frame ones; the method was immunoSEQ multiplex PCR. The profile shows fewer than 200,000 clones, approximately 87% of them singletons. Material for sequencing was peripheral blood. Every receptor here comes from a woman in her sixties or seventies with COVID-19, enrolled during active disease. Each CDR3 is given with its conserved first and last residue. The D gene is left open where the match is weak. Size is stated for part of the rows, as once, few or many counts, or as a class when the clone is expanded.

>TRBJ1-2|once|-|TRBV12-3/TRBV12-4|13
CASSLRDDYGYTF
TGTGCCAGCAGTTTAAGAGATGATTATGGCTACACCTTC
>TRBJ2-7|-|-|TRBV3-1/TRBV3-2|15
CASSQDARQGNEQYF
TGTGCCAGCAGCCAAGATGCGCGGCAGGGAAACGAGCAGTACTTC
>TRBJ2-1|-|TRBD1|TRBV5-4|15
CASSLGQGTYNEQFF
TGTGCCAGCAGCTTGGGACAGGGTACCTACAATGAGCAGTTCTTC
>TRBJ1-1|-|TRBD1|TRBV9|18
CASSVASGSRGQFTEAFF
TGTGCCAGCAGCGTCGCCAGTGGAAGTAGGGGGCAGTTCACTGAAGCTTTCTTT
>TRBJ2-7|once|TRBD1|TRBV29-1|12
CSASAGGYEQYF
TGCAGCGCCTCGGCAGGGGGATACGAGCAGTACTTC
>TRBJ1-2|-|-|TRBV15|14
CATSRDRGNYGYTF
TGTGCCACCAGCAGAGATAGGGGGAACTATGGCTACACCTTC
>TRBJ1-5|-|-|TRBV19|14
CASSTVPSNQPQHF
TGTGCCAGTAGTACCGTTCCCTCTAATCAGCCCCAGCATTTT
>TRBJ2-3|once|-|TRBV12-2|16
CASRPVGGASTDTQYF
TGTGCAAGTCGCCCAGTCGGGGGGGCTAGCACAGATACGCAGTATTTT
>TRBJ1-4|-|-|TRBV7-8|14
CASSHGGAGEKLFF
TGTGCCAGCAGCCACGGGGGTGCCGGTGAAAAACTGTTTTTT
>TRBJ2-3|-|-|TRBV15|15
CATVASLHPENTQYF
TGTGCCACCGTAGCGTCACTGCATCCAGAGAATACGCAGTATTTT
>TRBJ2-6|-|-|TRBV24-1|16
CATSDFRGSGANVLTF
TGTGCCACCAGTGACTTCCGAGGCTCTGGGGCCAACGTCCTGACTTTC
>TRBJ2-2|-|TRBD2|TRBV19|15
CASSTLAGVSGELFF
TGTGCCAGTAGTACCCTAGCGGGAGTGTCCGGGGAGCTGTTTTTT
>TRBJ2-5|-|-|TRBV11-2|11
CASSSGETQYF
TGTGCCAGCAGCTCGGGAGAGACCCAGTACTTC
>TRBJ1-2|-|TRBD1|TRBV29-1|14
CSVVQGGLVGGYTF
TGCAGCGTTGTGCAGGGGGGCCTCGTTGGGGGCTACACCTTC
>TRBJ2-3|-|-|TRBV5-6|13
CASSLIQFSTQYF
TGTGCCAGCAGCTTGATTCAGTTCTCTACGCAGTATTTT
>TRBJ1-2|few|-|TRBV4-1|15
CASSQVLGGHSGYTF
TGCGCCAGCAGCCAAGTCCTCGGAGGGCATAGCGGCTACACCTTC
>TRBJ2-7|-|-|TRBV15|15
CATSRGWAGGHEQYF
TGTGCCACCAGCAGGGGCTGGGCAGGAGGGCACGAGCAGTACTTC
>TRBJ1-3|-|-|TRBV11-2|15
CASSSYSSSGNTIYF
TGTGCCAGCAGCTCATACAGTAGCTCTGGAAACACCATATATTTT
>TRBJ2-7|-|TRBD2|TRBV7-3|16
CASSLRALAAPYEQYF
TGTGCCAGCAGCCTTCGGGCGCTAGCGGCGCCCTACGAGCAGTACTTC
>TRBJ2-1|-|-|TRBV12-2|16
CASRLTDYHPYNEQFF
TGTGCAAGTCGCTTAACGGACTACCACCCCTACAATGAGCAGTTCTTC
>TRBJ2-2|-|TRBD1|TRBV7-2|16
CASISTGGPWVGELFF
TGTGCCAGCATATCGACAGGGGGACCATGGGTCGGGGAGCTGTTTTTT
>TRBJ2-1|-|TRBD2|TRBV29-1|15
CSAKPGLAGGYEQFF
TGCAGCGCAAAGCCGGGACTAGCGGGAGGTTATGAGCAGTTCTTC
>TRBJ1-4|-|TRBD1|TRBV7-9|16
CASSLSGGQGYEKLFF
TGTGCCAGCAGCTTAAGCGGGGGACAGGGATATGAAAAACTGTTTTTT
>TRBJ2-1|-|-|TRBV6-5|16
CASSYSGQGPYNEQFF
TGTGCCAGCAGTTACTCGGGGCAGGGTCCCTACAATGAGCAGTTCTTC
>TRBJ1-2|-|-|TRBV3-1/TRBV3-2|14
CASSPRGANYGYTF
TGTGCCAGCAGCCCCCGGGGAGCTAACTATGGCTACACCTTC
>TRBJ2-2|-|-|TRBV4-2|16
CASSQASRERGGELFF
TGTGCCAGCAGCCAAGCCTCGAGGGAGCGCGGCGGGGAGCTGTTTTTT
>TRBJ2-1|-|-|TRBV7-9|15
CASSLIWSGHNEQFF
TGTGCCAGCAGCTTAATCTGGTCGGGTCATAATGAGCAGTTCTTC
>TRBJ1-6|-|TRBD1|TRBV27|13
CASGGQGGSPLHF
TGTGCCAGCGGAGGACAGGGCGGGTCACCCCTCCACTTT
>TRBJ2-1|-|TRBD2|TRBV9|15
CASSEGTSGPSEQFF
TGTGCCAGCAGCGAGGGGACTAGCGGGCCCTCTGAGCAGTTCTTC
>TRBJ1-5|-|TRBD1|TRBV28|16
CASTFHPQGVVQPQHF
TGTGCCAGCACCTTTCACCCACAGGGGGTTGTTCAGCCCCAGCATTTT